A selection of T cell receptor beta chains follows, all from one sample in a study of blood T cell repertoires in COVID-19. Clones were sequenced by immunoSEQ multiplex PCR, and TCRdb holds only the in-frame ones, with some missing. The sample lists approximately 270,000 clones, approximately 91% seen once, with more than 1% in the top ten. What was sequenced was PBMCs or T cells enriched from blood (not recorded which). These receptors were taken from a human donor in a cohort exposed to, infected with or recovered from COVID-19 (not recorded which). The donor label of this sample is uncertain. The CDR3 runs from the conserved cysteine through the conserved F or W. D genes are given only for firm matches. Clone size, where shown, is once, few, many, or a class for clones that have expanded.

TRBJ1-2 | NA | 13 | TRBV3-1/TRBV3-2 | NA | TGTGCCAGCAGCCACACAGCCGCCGGCGGCTACACCTTC | CASSHTAAGGYTF
TRBJ1-5 | TRBD1 | 13 | TRBV30 | NA | TGTGCCTGGAGCCAGGGGGCTAATCAGCCCCAGCATTTT | CAWSQGANQPQHF
TRBJ2-5 | TRBD2 | 13 | TRBV5-4 | NA | TGTGCCAGCAGCCTCCGGGGGGGAGAGACCCAGTACTTC | CASSLRGGETQYF
TRBJ2-1 | TRBD2 | 17 | TRBV9 | NA | TGTGCCAGCAGCGGGACTAGCGGGGTTAGCTCCTACAATGAGCAGTTCTTC | CASSGTSGVSSYNEQFF
TRBJ2-1 | NA | 13 | TRBV5-4 | NA | TGTGCCAGCAGCTTGGCCTCCGGAGCTGAGCAGTTCTTC | CASSLASGAEQFF
TRBJ1-1 | NA | 15 | TRBV5-6 | once | TGTGCCAGCAGCTTTTTAGACAGAATGAACACTGAAGCTTTCTTT | CASSFLDRMNTEAFF
TRBJ2-3 | TRBD1 | 17 | TRBV4-3 | NA | TGCGCCAGCAGCCAAGAAGGGCGGGGGACAGGGTCAGATACGCAGTATTTT | CASSQEGRGTGSDTQYF
TRBJ2-5 | NA | 15 | TRBV2 | NA | TGTGCCAGCACCTCGCGGACTCGAGTCCAAGAGACCCAGTACTTC | CASTSRTRVQETQYF
TRBJ2-5 | TRBD1 | 13 | TRBV10-3 | NA | TGTGCCATCAGTTTTCACAGGGGAGATACCCAGTACTTC | CAISFHRGDTQYF
TRBJ1-5 | TRBD1 | 17 | TRBV7-9 | NA | TGTGCCAGCAGCTTAATTGCCGGGACAGGGACAGGTCAGCCCCAGCATTTT | CASSLIAGTGTGQPQHF
TRBJ1-2 | NA | 13 | TRBV30 | NA | TGTGCCTGGATCAAAAGAACGGACTATGGCTACACCTTC | CAWIKRTDYGYTF
TRBJ1-5 | TRBD1 | 16 | TRBV7-2 | NA | TGTGCCAGCAGCCCACAGGGGACCTTGGGGGATCAGCCCCAGCATTTT | CASSPQGTLGDQPQHF
TRBJ1-1 | NA | 15 | TRBV29-1 | NA | TGCAGCGGATACAGGGTGGAGGAGGCGAACACTGAAGCTTTCTTT | CSGYRVEEANTEAFF
TRBJ1-4 | NA | 16 | TRBV7-9 | NA | TGTGCCAGCAGCCCAGGGGTCCTGGCAACTAATGAAAAACTGTTTTTT | CASSPGVLATNEKLFF
TRBJ1-2 | NA | 15 | TRBV6-2/TRBV6-3 | NA | TGTGCCAGCAGCCGAAACCGGGGTTCACTTGGTGGCTACACCTTC | CASSRNRGSLGGYTF
TRBJ1-1 | NA | 14 | TRBV14 | NA | TGTGCCAGCAGCCTGAAAAACGCGGTCACTGAAGCTTTCTTT | CASSLKNAVTEAFF
TRBJ2-7 | NA | 15 | TRBV6-5 | NA | TGTGCCAGCAGTTCACCCACCGGCGGCTCCTACGAGCAGTACTTC | CASSSPTGGSYEQYF
TRBJ2-7 | TRBD2 | 12 | TRBV18 | NA | TGTGCCAGCTCTCCGGGGGGGGACGAGCAGTACTTC | CASSPGGDEQYF
TRBJ1-4 | TRBD1 | 14 | TRBV28 | NA | TGTGCCAGCAGTCAGGGGGACGCCGATGAAAAACTGTTTTTT | CASSQGDADEKLFF
TRBJ2-1 | TRBD2 | 16 | TRBV6-2/TRBV6-3 | NA | TGTGCCAGCAGTTATCCAGCGGGGGGCTTTCTGAATGAGCAGTTCTTC | CASSYPAGGFLNEQFF
TRBJ1-4 | TRBD1 | 14 | TRBV14 | NA | TGTGCCAGCAGCCAAGAAATAGGGGGCGGGAAACTGTTTTTT | CASSQEIGGGKLFF
TRBJ1-1 | TRBD1 | 16 | TRBV30 | NA | TGTGCCTGCCTCTTACAGGGGGCGTTAATGAACACTGAAGCTTTCTTT | CACLLQGALMNTEAFF
TRBJ2-1 | TRBD1 | 14 | TRBV29-1 | NA | TGCAGCGTTGACGCCAGGGGGCTCTACAATGAGCAGTTCTTC | CSVDARGLYNEQFF
TRBJ2-7 | TRBD1 | 16 | TRBV14 | NA | TGTGCCAGCAGCCACAAGCCGACAGGGGGATACTACGAGCAGTACTTC | CASSHKPTGGYYEQYF
TRBJ2-3 | NA | 12 | TRBV5-1 | NA | TGCGCCAGCAGTGCTTCGGGAGATACGCAGTATTTT | CASSASGDTQYF
TRBJ1-1 | TRBD1 | 16 | TRBV7-9 | NA | TGTGCCAGCAGCTCTACTCCGGGACAGGGAAGCACTGAAGCTTTCTTT | CASSSTPGQGSTEAFF
TRBJ1-2 | NA | 12 | TRBV19 | NA | TGTGCCAGTACCGGGACAAACTATGGCTACACCTTC | CASTGTNYGYTF
TRBJ1-2 | NA | 14 | TRBV28 | NA | TGTGCCAGCAGCAGGGCCCTAACTAACTATGGCTACACCTTC | CASSRALTNYGYTF
TRBJ1-6 | TRBD1 | 14 | TRBV30 | NA | TGTGCCTACCTCATCAACAACAGGGGCTCACCCCTCCACTTT | CAYLINNRGSPLHF
TRBJ1-1 | TRBD1 | 14 | TRBV10-3 | NA | TGTGCCATCAGCCGGACAGGGGTCCCCACTGAAGCTTTCTTT | CAISRTGVPTEAFF
TRBJ1-1 | TRBD1 | 18 | TRBV29-1 | NA | TGCAGCGTCGTTGGTCAACCGGGACAGGGGCGGTTGGACACTGAAGCTTTCTTT | CSVVGQPGQGRLDTEAFF
TRBJ1-4 | NA | 12 | TRBV10-3 | NA | TGTGCCACCCAGGGGTCCGGAGAAAAACTGTTTTTT | CATQGSGEKLFF
TRBJ2-2 | TRBD2 | 16 | TRBV5-1 | once | TGCGCCAGCAGCTTTAGCGGGGGGGCCGATACCGGGGAGCTGTTTTTT | CASSFSGGADTGELFF
TRBJ2-7 | NA | 16 | TRBV3-1/TRBV3-2 | NA | TGTGCCAGCAGCCCCGAACTCGCGGGGCCCCCCTACGAGCAGTACTTC | CASSPELAGPPYEQYF
TRBJ2-5 | TRBD2 | 17 | TRBV24-1 | NA | TGTGCCACCAGTTGCTGCGGCCTAGCGGGGGGTTCGGAGACCCAGTACTTC | CATSCCGLAGGSETQYF
TRBJ2-2 | NA | 15 | TRBV5-1 | NA | TGCGCCAGCAGCTTGTGGTACAGGGACACCGGGGAGCTGTTTTTT | CASSLWYRDTGELFF
TRBJ2-7 | TRBD1 | 14 | TRBV29-1 | NA | TGCAGCGGGGTTGGACAGGGGTCGGGGGGCGAGCAGTACTTC | CSGVGQGSGGEQYF
TRBJ1-2 | NA | 13 | TRBV30 | NA | TGTGCCTCAGCGAGAAGGGGCATCTATGGCTACACCTTC | CASARRGIYGYTF
TRBJ2-3 | TRBD2 | 17 | TRBV5-4 | NA | TGTGCCAGCAGCTCCACTAGCGGGGGCCCCTGGGAAGATACGCAGTATTTT | CASSSTSGGPWEDTQYF
TRBJ2-5 | TRBD1 | 15 | TRBV5-1 | NA | TGCGCCAGCAGCTTGGAACAGGGGGCCCGCGAGACCCAGTACTTC | CASSLEQGARETQYF
TRBJ2-3 | TRBD2 | 20 | TRBV24-1 | once | TGTGCCACCAGTGATAGACTAGCGGGGGGGCCGAAGCTTTGGACAGATACGCAGTATTTT | CATSDRLAGGPKLWTDTQYF
TRBJ2-2 | TRBD1 | 15 | TRBV11-3 | NA | TGTGCCAGCAGCACAGACAGGGGCAACACCGGGGAGCTGTTTTTT | CASSTDRGNTGELFF
TRBJ2-3 | NA | 15 | TRBV2 | NA | TGTGCCAGCACTCTTGGTGGGACTAGCACAGATACGCAGTATTTT | CASTLGGTSTDTQYF
TRBJ2-3 | NA | 14 | TRBV7-3 | few | TGTGCCAGCAATGAGGGGGAGCCCACAGATACGCAGTATTTT | CASNEGEPTDTQYF
TRBJ1-1 | NA | 18 | TRBV4-1 | NA | TGCGCCAGCAGCCAAGATAGCACGTACGGAGGGCTGCGCACTGAAGCTTTCTTT | CASSQDSTYGGLRTEAFF
TRBJ1-1 | NA | 13 | TRBV12-5 | NA | TGTGCTAGTGGGAAGACAGTCGGTACTGAAGCTTTCTTT | CASGKTVGTEAFF
TRBJ1-1 | TRBD1 | 15 | TRBV12-5 | NA | TGTGCTAGTGGTTTGGAGACAGGGGGTCGGGCTGAAGCTTTCTTT | CASGLETGGRAEAFF
TRBJ1-3 | NA | 12 | TRBV10-3 | NA | TGTGCCAGCGAGTCGTCTGGAAACACCATATATTTT | CASESSGNTIYF
TRBJ1-2 | NA | 13 | TRBV30 | once | TGTGCCTGGAGTGTAGGGGGATCTTATGGCTACACCTTC | CAWSVGGSYGYTF
TRBJ1-5 | NA | 13 | TRBV11-2 | few | TGTGCCAGCAGCTTAGATCCGAGCCAGCCCCAGCATTTT | CASSLDPSQPQHF
TRBJ1-4 | TRBD1 | 16 | TRBV9 | once | TGTGCCAGCAGCGTAGAGGGGGCGGCAACTAATGAAAAACTGTTTTTT | CASSVEGAATNEKLFF
TRBJ2-2 | TRBD1 | 14 | TRBV9 | NA | TGTGCCAGCAGCGGAGACAGGGGAACCGGGGAGCTGTTTTTT | CASSGDRGTGELFF
TRBJ1-1 | NA | 13 | TRBV14 | NA | TGTGCCAGCAGCCAATACAGGAACACTGAAGCTTTCTTT | CASSQYRNTEAFF